This T cell receptor (beta chain) was retrieved from a study of blood T cell repertoires in COVID-19 (dated by TCRdb to 2018 to 2021). In terms of the full investigation: Samples from collaborators originated in the United States, Italy and Spain and spanned both the acute and convalescent phases of COVID-19. The prospective study material was composed of cDNA or gDNA derived from T cells, B-cell-depleted T cells, or PBMCs. Subjects who had been exposed to COVID-19, were actively infected with it, or had recovered from it provided the deeply sampled blood TCRbeta repertoires that made up the dataset. The repertoires were released in a freely available public database intended as a resource for research on the immune response to SARS-CoV-2. The samples were drawn from two sources: the first 160 participants of the ongoing ImmuneRACE study, and over 950 subjects contributed by 6 global collaborators. Nearly every sample came with metadata listing a de-identified subject ID, COVID-19 status, age in years and sex. HLA class I and class II types, where available, came from metadata supplied by the sample provider rather than from assay-based typing. Points the paper makes about the study in general: The quantity of clinical and demographic metadata differed by source and by participant and was supplied without curation.

Enrolling through a virtual design, the prospective study's participants ranged in age from roughly 18 to 95 years and lived across roughly 23 United States geographic areas. In the prospective study, cohorts were assigned on the basis of participant-reported clinical history obtained from a screening survey and a study questionnaire. In the prospective study, mobile phlebotomists collected whole blood, serum and a nasopharyngeal or oropharyngeal swab from each participant. Prospective study participants could optionally give additional blood draws and questionnaires over an approximately 2-month period. Before DNA extraction, blood samples from the prospective study were shipped at room temperature or frozen. At the junction V is shortened by 3 bases and J by 6 bases; bases outside the gene matches: 8. Taken from cysteine to phenylalanine, the CDR3 has 16 residues. Only CDR3 DNA remains: 48 bases, in frame from the first base. In the germline V gene, CDR1 corresponds to KGHSH and CDR2 to LQKENI.

The immunoSEQ Assay, a bias-controlled multiplex PCR, was used to amplify TCRbeta CDR3 regions from genomic DNA. Regarding the original processing steps: Nucleated cell counts per sample were estimated from amplification of reference gene primers within the assay. To quantify the absolute abundance of each unique TCRbeta CDR3 rearrangement, sequence reads were collapsed and filtered. For each sample, productive Simpson clonality was calculated as the square root of Simpson's diversity index over productive rearrangements. TCRdb limited this immuneACCESS table to in-frame rearrangements with V and J called. A share of clones is missing; checked studies link under half to unresolved V genes, and the rest is unexplained. The V and J calls and the clone size are those of that table, but D and trimming were determined from the DNA. Here the sample has 200,000 to 250,000 clones; 70% to 90% occur a single time. The top ten constitute 4.3% of the sample.

In the case of this clone: No antigen is known for it. Per-nucleotide qualities are absent, and no much larger clonotype sits a single base away.

The chain is made from TRBV18 and TRBJ2-1; the junction holds 10 bases that match TRBD1. What was sequenced was PBMCs or T cells enriched from blood (not recorded which). The source of this sequence is a man aged 25 to 45 with acute COVID-19. The encoded CDR3 is CASSPPDRGGSNEQFF. The nucleotide sequence reads TGTGCCAGCTCACCTCCGGACAGGGGGGGGTCCAATGAGCAGTTCTTC. Extended through the reference TRBV18 and TRBJ2-1 proteins, this CDR3 yields the full variable domain: NAGVMQNPRHLVRRRGQEARLRCSPMKGHSHVYWYRQLPEEGLKFMVYLQKENIIDESGMPKERFSAEFPKEGPSILRIQQVVRGDSAAYFCASSPPDRGGSNEQFFGPGTRLTVL.